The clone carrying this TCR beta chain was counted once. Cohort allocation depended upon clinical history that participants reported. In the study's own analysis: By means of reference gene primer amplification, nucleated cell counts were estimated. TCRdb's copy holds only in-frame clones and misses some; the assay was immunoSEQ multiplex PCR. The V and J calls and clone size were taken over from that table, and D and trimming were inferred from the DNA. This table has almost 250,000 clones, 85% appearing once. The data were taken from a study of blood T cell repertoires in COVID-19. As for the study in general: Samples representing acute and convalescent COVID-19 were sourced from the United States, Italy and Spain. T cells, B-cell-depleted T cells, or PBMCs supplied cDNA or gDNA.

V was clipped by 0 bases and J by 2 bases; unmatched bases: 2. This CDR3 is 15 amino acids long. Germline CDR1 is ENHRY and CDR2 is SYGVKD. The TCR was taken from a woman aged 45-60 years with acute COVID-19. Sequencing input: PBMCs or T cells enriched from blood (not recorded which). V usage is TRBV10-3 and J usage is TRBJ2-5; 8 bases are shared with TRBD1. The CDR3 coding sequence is TGTGCCATCAGTGAGTCCAGGGGGCTACAAGAGACCCAGTACTTC. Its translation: CAISESRGLQETQYF.